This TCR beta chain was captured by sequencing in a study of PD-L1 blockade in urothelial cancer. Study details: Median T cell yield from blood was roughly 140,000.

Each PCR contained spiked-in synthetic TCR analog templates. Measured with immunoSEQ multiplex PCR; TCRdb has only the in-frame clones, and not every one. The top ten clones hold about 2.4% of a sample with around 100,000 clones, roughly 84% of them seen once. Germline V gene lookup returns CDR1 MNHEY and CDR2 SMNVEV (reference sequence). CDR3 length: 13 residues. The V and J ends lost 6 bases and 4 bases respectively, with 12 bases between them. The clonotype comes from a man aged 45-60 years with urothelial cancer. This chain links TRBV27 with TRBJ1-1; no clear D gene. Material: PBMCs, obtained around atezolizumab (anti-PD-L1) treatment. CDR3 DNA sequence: TGTGCCAGCAGGGTTCCAGGTAGCACTGAAGCTTTCTTT. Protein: CASRVPGSTEAFF.